The entry below gives a single TCR beta chain sequence along with its context. Its binding antigen is unknown. Base qualities are not at hand, and no much larger clone is one base apart. This specimen comes from a study of early T cells in non-severe SARS-CoV-2 infection (dated by TCRdb to the early 2020s). Background on the whole study: Because TCR sequencing relied on bulk RNA taken from unsorted whole blood, pairing of alpha and beta chains was not possible. Broad study findings and their caveats: VDJdb matching was skewed toward anti-spike CD8 responses and likely underestimated virus-specific expansions, missing private and CD4 specificities.

The V end loses 10 bases and the J end loses 0 bases, and a stretch of 13 bases separates them. CDR1 and CDR2, looked up from the germline V gene, are SNHLY and FYNNEI. The CDR3, from cysteine to phenylalanine, totals 14 residues. The DNA shown is the 42-base CDR3, in frame from base 1. Set within a cohort of healthcare workers in London, UK, this nested case-control study involved weekly PCR testing of nasopharyngeal swabs along with blood sampling. Healthcare workers were enrolled in the week of the UK lockdown, from 23 to 31 March 2020, and were followed every week for up to roughly 15 weeks. The method was 5' RACE. The run used a NextSeq 500. The TCR library protocol attached unique molecular identifiers to individual cDNA molecules to correct for sequencing error and PCR bias. TCR alpha and beta chains were both sequenced, and the abundances of alpha and beta sequences in each sample were closely correlated with each other. Turning to the authors' computational methods: Decombinator V4 was used to perform V gene, J gene and CDR3 annotation of TCR sequences. Expanded TCRs were defined as changing significantly between any two time points under a Poisson model with p below 0.0001. Abundances of TCRs were expressed as counts per million after normalisation to the total number of TCRs sequenced in each sample. TRAV1-2 paired with TRAJ12, TRAJ20 or TRAJ33 defined MAIT TCRs, while TRAV10 paired with TRAJ18 defined iNKT TCRs. A search of VDJdb, accessed on 1 November 2021, was run for TCRs annotated to CMV, EBV and SARS-CoV-2, with TCRs annotated for multiple antigens excluded. TCRdb trimmed the raw reads at Q25, called clones with MiXCR and kept productive beta chains. Each record represents a unique CDR3 protein, reported with the most common genes and DNA among its rows. These V and J calls originate from TCRdb's pipeline instead of the authors' own analysis. The sample table contains about 56,000 distinct CDR3 sequences; only one count was recorded for around 16% of them. About 4% of the sample rests with the top ten.

This sequence originates from an adult who was a healthcare worker with PCR-confirmed SARS-CoV-2 infection or an uninfected control (not recorded which). The sample in question was whole blood, obtained at baseline. The V and J genes are TRBV2 and TRBJ2-1; a tentative D match to TRBD2 spans 5 bases. At the DNA level, the sequence is TGTGCCAACCGACGGGAAAACTCCTACAATGAGCAGTTCTTC. This gives the protein CANRRENSYNEQFF.